Detailed here is one TCR beta chain. Antigen: not known. Unsorted whole blood served as the source of blood RNA, and germline DNA was extracted as well. Constant-region priming of approximately 500 ng total RNA yielded TCR beta cDNA. A slightly modified ARM-PCR protocol with three nested multiplex PCR rounds produced these TCR beta libraries. In the first two PCR rounds, TRBV1-TRBV30 forward primers were paired with a C-beta reverse primer, and each round lasted roughly 9 cycles. Each CDR3 protein is one row after TCRdb ran MiXCR on the multiplex PCR reads. Counted here are fewer than 350,000 distinct CDR3 sequences, approximately 65% occurring once; the ten biggest clones make up approximately 9.4%. Deletions cut 7 bases from V and 2 bases from J, with 23 bases between. The CDR3 contains 17 residues. This record comes from a study of tumor-infiltrating lymphocytes in primary liver carcinoma. Study as a whole: About 3.5 to 8 million productive TCRbeta reads were obtained from the samples, with similar numbers across tissue types.

Overall study findings and caveats: Without sorting, CD4+ versus CD8+ T cell repertoires were not compared. Whereas tumor region pairs overlapped more, tumor-adjacent and tumor-blood pairs overlapped less.

This receptor was taken from a man aged 40-49 years with primary liver carcinoma and hepatitis B virus infection. The sample consisted of peripheral blood. The chain couples TRBV12-3 or TRBV12-4 to TRBJ1-1, with a tentative D call TRBD1 (5 bases). The chain's CDR3 is CASTLDLGGRLNTEAFF. The CDR3 nucleotides read TGTGCCAGCACCCTTGACCTGGGGGGGAGACTTAACACTGAAGCTTTCTTT.